This note documents a single TCR beta chain sequence. The data stem from a study of blood T cells in healthy people across ages. Looked up from germline, CDR1 is SGDLS and CDR2 is YYNGEE. The CDR3 is made up of 17 amino acids. V lost 3 bases and J lost 2; bases outside the gene matches: 11. A sample-barcoded 5' primer and a J-beta primer mix were used in a second PCR of roughly 6 to 11 cycles. Via MiXCR, TCRdb re-called the 5' RACE reads, giving one row per CDR3 protein. The sample lists about 580,000 distinct CDR3 sequences, 47% occurring once. The chain couples TRBV9 to TRBJ1-2, with TRBD1 matching 9 bases. Sequencing was done on a sample of blood. The TCR originated in a man of 80 years or more in good health. This CDR3 reads CASSAFGDRGVNYGYTF. As DNA, the CDR3 is TGTGCCAGCAGCGCATTTGGCGACAGGGGGGTAAACTATGGCTACACCTTC.